These T cell receptor beta chains were read from a single sample in a study of T cells in Graves' hyperthyroidism and ophthalmopathy. TCRdb re-derived calls from the multiplex PCR reads in MiXCR, one entry per CDR3 protein. The sample has 250,000 to 350,000 distinct CDR3 sequences, 15% to 20% seen once. Sequencing was done on a sample of blood. These receptors came from a woman aged 55-70 years with Graves' ophthalmopathy. CDR3s include the opening cysteine and the closing phenylalanine or tryptophan. Each record gives: V gene, D gene, J gene, clone size, CDR3 protein, CDR3 DNA. The D gene is left open where the match is weak. Not all rows give a size; the values are once, few, many and, for expanded clones, a class.

>TRBV20-1|TRBD1|TRBJ1-2|many
CSASHQGDGYTF
TGCAGTGCTAGTCACCAGGGGGATGGCTACACCTTC
>TRBV2|NA|TRBJ1-5|few
CAGGGTGGAQIYQPQHF
TGTGCCGGCGGGGGGACCGGGGGGGCCCAAATCTATCAGCCCCAGCATTTT
>TRBV12-3/TRBV12-4|TRBD1|TRBJ1-5|many
CASSLGDRGNQPQHF
TGTGCCAGCAGTTTGGGGGACAGGGGCAATCAGCCCCAGCATTTT
>TRBV28|NA|TRBJ2-3|NA
CASSLVGRLYTQYF
TGTGCCAGCAGTTTAGTGGGGAGGCTGTATACACAGTATTTT
>TRBV12-3/TRBV12-4|TRBD2|TRBJ2-2|many
CASSFGGGSNTGELFF
TGTGCCAGCAGTTTCGGCGGGGGGTCGAACACCGGGGAGCTGTTTTTT
>TRBV7-2|TRBD2|TRBJ2-7|many
CASSLTSGSAYEQYF
TGTGCCAGCAGCTTAACTAGCGGGAGTGCCTACGAGCAGTACTTC
>TRBV28|NA|TRBJ1-3|NA
CASSFEGKREVRFGNTIYF
TGTGCCAGCAGTTTCGAGGGCAAAAGGGAAGTGAGGTTTGGAAACACCATATATTTT
>TRBV10-3|NA|TRBJ2-2|many
CAIERGSGELFF
TGTGCCATAGAGAGGGGATCCGGGGAGCTGTTTTTT
>TRBV5-1|NA|TRBJ2-2|few
CASSSRGSGELFF
TGCGCCAGCAGCTCCCGGGGGTCCGGGGAGCTGTTTTTT
>TRBV4-2|TRBD1|TRBJ1-2|few
CASSQRTGGEEVYGYTF
TGTGCCAGCAGCCAACGGACAGGGGGCGAAGAGGTCTATGGCTACACCTTC
>TRBV27|TRBD2|TRBJ2-1|NA
CASTTLSTSGRGVYNEQFF
TGTGCCAGCACTACCCTCTCGACTAGCGGAAGAGGGGTCTACAATGAGCAGTTCTTC
>TRBV10-3|NA|TRBJ1-4|many
CAISESRGTNEKLFF
TGTGCCATCAGTGAGTCAAGGGGAACTAATGAAAAACTGTTTTTT
>TRBV7-2|TRBD1|TRBJ2-1|many
CASSLAPGGVEQFF
TGTGCCAGCAGCTTAGCGCCAGGGGGCGTTGAGCAGTTCTTC
>TRBV12-3/TRBV12-4|NA|TRBJ2-1|many
CASSFSDYEQFF
TGTGCCAGCAGTTTCTCAGACTATGAGCAGTTCTTC
>TRBV4-2|NA|TRBJ1-2|NA
CASSRENRDYGYTF
TGTGCCAGCAGCCGGGAAAACAGGGACTATGGCTACACCTTC
>TRBV5-1|TRBD1|TRBJ2-7|many
CASRGQGIFEQYF
TGCGCCAGCAGGGGACAGGGGATCTTCGAGCAGTACTTC
>TRBV12-3/TRBV12-4|TRBD1|TRBJ2-2|NA
CASSLGPGTDTGELFF
TGTGCCAGCAGTTTAGGGCCCGGGACAGACACCGGGGAGCTGTTTTTT
>TRBV29-1|NA|TRBJ2-7|many
CSVARGYEQYF
TGCAGCGTTGCGCGGGGTTACGAGCAGTACTTC
>TRBV20-1|TRBD2|TRBJ2-3|NA
CSAYVAGGPPDTQYF
TGCAGTGCTTATGTAGCGGGAGGGCCACCAGATACGCAGTATTTT
>TRBV3-1|NA|TRBJ2-7|many
CASSQGSGPYEQYF
TGTGCCAGCAGCCAAGGTTCGGGCCCCTACGAGCAGTACTTC
>TRBV20-1|NA|TRBJ1-2|many
CSARKSGDGGYTF
TGCAGTGCTAGAAAGTCTGGGGATGGTGGCTACACCTTC
>TRBV10-2|NA|TRBJ2-5|many
CASSESTGSETQYF
TGCGCCAGCAGTGAGTCGACAGGTTCAGAGACCCAGTACTTC
>TRBV7-2|NA|TRBJ2-3|many
CASSGAGITDTQYF
TGTGCCAGCAGCGGGGCAGGGATAACAGATACGCAGTATTTT
>TRBV19|NA|TRBJ2-3|NA
CASLGDTQYF
TGTGCCAGTTTAGGGGATACGCAGTATTTT
>TRBV2|NA|TRBJ2-5|NA
CASSPRENQETQYF
TGTGCCAGCAGCCCCCGGGAGAACCAAGAGACCCAGTACTTC
>TRBV28|NA|TRBJ1-5|many
CASSLSTYQPQHF
TGTGCCAGCAGTTTATCGACCTATCAGCCCCAGCATTTT
>TRBV7-9|NA|TRBJ2-1|few
CASSRNRVSYNEQFF
TGTGCCAGCAGCCGAAACAGGGTCTCCTACAATGAGCAGTTCTTC
>TRBV11-3|TRBD1|TRBJ2-1|many
CASSLSGDRDNEQFF
TGTGCCAGCAGCCTATCTGGGGACAGGGACAATGAGCAGTTCTTC
>TRBV28|NA|TRBJ2-7|many
CASSLWRGRSYEQYF
TGTGCCAGCAGTTTGTGGAGGGGTAGATCCTACGAGCAGTACTTC
>TRBV6-1|TRBD1|TRBJ2-7|NA
CASTPGGQGPAHSYEQYF
TGTGCCAGCACACCTGGGGGACAGGGGCCTGCCCACTCCTACGAGCAGTACTTC
>TRBV28|NA|TRBJ1-1|many
CASSSYRDTEAFF
TGTGCCAGCAGTTCATACAGGGACACTGAAGCTTTCTTT
>TRBV20-1|NA|TRBJ2-5|many
CSASVRGTQYF
TGCAGTGCCTCGGTTCGTGGGACCCAGTACTTC
>TRBV6-1|TRBD1|TRBJ1-1|few
CASRMTGGAGTEAFF
TGTGCCAGCAGGATGACAGGGGGCGCGGGCACTGAAGCTTTCTTT
>TRBV20-1|TRBD1|TRBJ1-2|NA
CSAPSGQGVGGYTF
TGCAGTGCTCCGTCGGGACAGGGGGTTGGCGGCTACACCTTC
>TRBV7-3|NA|TRBJ2-1|many
CASSFSGIGEQFF
TGTGCCAGCAGTTTTTCCGGAATTGGTGAGCAGTTCTTC
>TRBV7-2|TRBD2|TRBJ2-2|NA
CARRQTSVGELFF
TGTGCCAGGAGGCAAACTAGCGTGGGGGAGCTGTTTTTT
>TRBV6-2/TRBV6-3|NA|TRBJ2-7|few
CASSYGAGGHYEQYF
TGTGCCAGCAGTTACGGGGCTGGGGGGCACTACGAGCAGTACTTC
>TRBV4-3|TRBD2|TRBJ2-7|NA
CASSQDRGPIAGRSGEQYF
TGCGCCAGCAGCCAAGATAGGGGCCCAATAGCGGGACGTTCGGGGGAGCAGTACTTC
>TRBV20-1|NA|TRBJ1-1|many
CSASQPVDTEAFF
TGCAGTGCTAGTCAACCGGTGGACACTGAAGCTTTCTTT
>TRBV4-3|TRBD2|TRBJ2-7|many
CASSQELAGSSYEQYF
TGCGCCAGCAGCCAGGAACTAGCGGGAAGCTCCTACGAGCAGTACTTC
>TRBV7-8|NA|TRBJ1-3|few
CASSLLSGSGNTIYF
TGTGCCAGCAGCCTACTCTCGGGGTCGGGAAACACCATATATTTT
>TRBV2|TRBD1|TRBJ2-2|few
CASSDLDRVSGELFF
TGTGCCAGCAGTGATCTGGACAGGGTGTCCGGGGAGCTGTTTTTT
>TRBV7-2|NA|TRBJ2-3|NA
CASSPPPIGGPADTQYF
TGTGCCAGCAGCCCACCCCCGATCGGGGGGCCCGCAGATACGCAGTATTTT
>TRBV7-2|NA|TRBJ2-5|NA
CASSLAGAGRGTQYF
TGTGCCAGCAGCTTAGCGGGGGCGGGTCGAGGGACCCAGTACTTC
>TRBV7-8|NA|TRBJ2-1|many
CASSLATAWPWVTGAAYNEQFF
TGTGCCAGCAGCTTAGCCACAGCATGGCCATGGGTCACGGGGGCGGCGTACAATGAGCAGTTCTTC
>TRBV6-2/TRBV6-3|TRBD1|TRBJ2-2|many
CASSSGPTGTGGTGELFF
TGTGCCAGCAGTAGCGGGCCAACCGGGACAGGGGGTACCGGGGAGCTGTTTTTT
>TRBV29-1|TRBD1|TRBJ1-1|NA
CSVARDRDYTEAFF
TGCAGCGTTGCCCGGGACAGGGATTACACTGAAGCTTTCTTT
>TRBV12-3/TRBV12-4|NA|TRBJ1-2|many
CASSRPGHPKDYGYTF
TGTGCCAGCAGTCGACCGGGACACCCGAAGGACTATGGCTACACCTTC
>TRBV20-1|NA|TRBJ1-4|NA
CSAREARVNEKLFF
TGCAGTGCTAGAGAAGCCCGAGTTAATGAAAAACTGTTTTTT
>TRBV7-8|NA|TRBJ1-1|NA
CASSLDDTEAFF
TGTGCCAGCAGCTTAGATGACACTGAAGCTTTCTTT
>TRBV5-1|NA|TRBJ2-5|NA
CASSLLGIQTQYF
TGCGCCAGCAGCTTGCTTGGGATACAGACCCAGTACTTC
>TRBV7-2|TRBD1|TRBJ2-1|many
CASRGAGGLNEQFF
TGTGCCAGTCGAGGAGCAGGGGGCCTCAATGAGCAGTTCTTC
>TRBV7-6|NA|TRBJ2-1|NA
CASSPPGDRNEQFF
TGTGCCAGCAGCCCCCCGGGAGACCGGAATGAGCAGTTCTTC
>TRBV19|NA|TRBJ2-1|few
CASTRAGNNEQFF
TGTGCCAGTACCCGGGCGGGGAACAATGAGCAGTTCTTC
>TRBV11-2|TRBD2|TRBJ2-1|many
CASSFLAGGSYNEQFF
TGTGCCAGCAGCTTTCTAGCGGGAGGCTCCTACAATGAGCAGTTCTTC
>TRBV5-1|NA|TRBJ2-7|many
CASSLDADAYEQYF
TGCGCCAGCAGCTTGGACGCGGACGCCTACGAGCAGTACTTC
>TRBV5-1|NA|TRBJ2-3|NA
CASSETGTVHPDRYF
TGCGCCAGCAGCGAGACTGGGACCGTCCACCCGGATCGATATTTT
>TRBV28|TRBD1|TRBJ2-7|many
CASRTGQPRGEQYF
TGTGCCAGCAGAACGGGACAGCCCCGGGGCGAGCAGTACTTC
>TRBV2|NA|TRBJ2-2|NA
CASTNQTSMYLCASSLGGELFF
NA